The 16 T cell receptor beta chains presented below share a single source sample, sequenced in a study of T cell repertoires in cytomegalovirus infection. MiXCR, run by TCRdb on the reads, gives a single entry per CDR3 protein. This sample has roughly 310,000 distinct CDR3 sequences, with 15% to 20% found just once. Material for sequencing was PBMCs. The receptors here all came from a human donor in good health (CMV status not recorded). Some clones in this sample may be carry-over from other donors' samples.

This clonotype was picked up a small number of times. In DNA, the CDR3 is TGTGCCAGCAGCTTGATCCAGGGCACCTACAATGAGCAGTTCTTC. Translating it yields CASSLIQGTYNEQFF. J is TRBJ2-1 and V is TRBV7-9, with D possibly TRBD1 on 5 matching bases. The CDR3 runs 15 residues. CDR1 is SEHNR and CDR2 is FQNEAQ in the germline V gene (reference sequence). Trimming shortened V by 3 bases and J by 2 bases, and 11 bases separated the two germline ends.

The rearrangement joins TRBV4-3 to TRBJ1-4; 9 nucleotides line up with TRBD1. After removal of 2 bases from V and 8 bases from J, the junction contained 6 bases not matched to a gene. The CDR3 consists of 15 residues. The germline gives CDR1 LGHNA, CDR2 YSLEER. The CDR3 sequence is CASSQSGQGGEKLFF. The CDR3 nucleotides are TGCGCCAGCAGCCAATCGGGACAGGGTGGGGAAAAACTGTTTTTT.

The chain uses TRBV20-1 and TRBJ2-3, with a possible D match to TRBD1 (5 bases). The CDR3 is 16 residues long. V gave up 0 bases and J gave up 11 bases, with 24 bases separating them. Germline CDR1 and CDR2: DFQATT and SNEGSKA (reference sequence). The CDR3 sequence: CSARDRRAIEYTGQYF. The CDR3, as DNA: TGCAGTGCTAGAGATCGGCGCGCCATCGAGTATACAGGGCAGTATTTT.

This clonotype was seen more than once but under ten times. V is TRBV28 and J is TRBJ2-2, with TRBD1 as a possible D gene (6 bases). Germline CDR1 MDHEN, CDR2 SYDVKM. Trimming took 8 bases from V and 1 from J, leaving 11 bases between them. The CDR3 is 14 amino acids. The CDR3 sequence is CASYGRGNTGELFF. CDR3 nucleotides: TGTGCCAGCTATGGCAGGGGGAACACCGGGGAGCTGTTTTTT.

The chain has TRBV6-6 and TRBJ1-5; perhaps TRBD1 as D (5 bases). CDR1 and CDR2 (germline): MNHNY, SVGAGI (reference sequence). The CDR3 has 17 amino acids. Trimming removed 2 bases from V and 1 base from J, with 15 bases in between. The CDR3 region is CASSYVQGGVSNQPQHF. The CDR3, as DNA: TGTGCCAGCAGTTACGTTCAGGGAGGTGTGAGCAATCAGCCCCAGCATTTT.

The chain employs TRBV5-1 and TRBJ2-1; D is uncertain. The germline CDR1 and CDR2 sequences are SGHRS and YFSETQ. Trimming shortened V by 0 bases and J by 12 bases, and 10 bases separated the two germline ends. The CDR3 length is 12 residues. The CDR3 DNA reads as TGCGCCAGCAGCTTGGGAGTAGCTAGGCAGTTCTTC. It specifies CASSLGVARQFF.

This clonotype occurred many times. This sequence joins TRBV12-3 or TRBV12-4 and TRBJ1-2; D is uncertain. Trimming took 4 bases from V and 4 from J, leaving 10 bases between them. This CDR3 has 13 residues. This CDR3 is CASSSRGFYGYTF. DNA for the CDR3: TGTGCCAGCAGTTCCCGTGGCTTCTATGGCTACACCTTC.

This clonotype showed up just a few times. The genes are TRBV5-8 and TRBJ1-2; no reliable D call. Trimming left V 4 bases short and J 8 bases short, with 15 bases between. Germline V gene sequence: CDR1 SGHTS, CDR2 YDEGEE. This CDR3 region has 13 residues. The CDR3 bases are TGTGCCAGCAGCCCGGACCGCCAGAGGGGCTACACCTTC. It specifies CASSPDRQRGYTF.

This clonotype was seen many times. The J gene is TRBJ1-2, the V gene TRBV4-1, with TRBD1 matching 9 bases. The CDR3 extends over 19 amino acids. J gave up 7 bases and V 1 base, and 19 bases lay outside the gene matches. Germline lookup yields CDR1 MGHRA and CDR2 YSYEKL. The CDR3 loop reads CASSQGNYRGRRIASGYTF. The CDR3 DNA reads TGCGCCAGCAGCCAAGGAAACTACAGGGGGCGCCGAATTGCCAGTGGCTACACCTTC.

This clonotype was detected many times. This chain links TRBV4-3 with TRBJ1-2, with a weak D call TRBD1 (5 bases). CDR3 length equals 15 residues. CDR1 is LGHNA, CDR2 YSLEER, per germline. V lost 3 bases and J lost 0, with 11 bases in between. As DNA, the CDR3 is TGCGCCAGCAGCCAGGGGCGGCGTTCTAACTATGGCTACACCTTC. This codes for CASSQGRRSNYGYTF.

The chain joins TRBV20-1 to TRBJ2-5; 7 bases align to TRBD1. The V and J ends lost 6 bases and 3 bases, in that order; junction bases with no gene match: 7. Germline lookup yields CDR1 DFQATT and CDR2 SNEGSKA (reference sequence). The CDR3 is made up of 13 amino acids. The CDR3 loop is CSARQGVEETQYF. The CDR3 nucleotides read TGCAGTGCCCGTCAGGGGGTTGAAGAGACCCAGTACTTC.

The chain links TRBV28 to TRBJ1-3; D not resolved. The length of the CDR3 is 14 residues. The V gene's germline CDR1 is MDHEN and CDR2 SYDVKM. Trimming removed 7 bases from V and 0 bases from J, with 10 bases in between. This CDR3 is CASTGRNSGNTIYF. The CDR3 bases are TGTGCCAGCACCGGACGGAACTCTGGAAACACCATATATTTT.

The chain has TRBV20-1 and TRBJ2-7, with 7 bases matching TRBD2. The germline V gene has CDR1 DFQATT and CDR2 SNEGSKA (reference sequence). J was trimmed by 0 bases and V by 5 bases; bases with no gene match: 4. The length of the CDR3 is 13 residues. CDR3 DNA sequence: TGCAGTGCTCCCGGGACTACCTCCTACGAGCAGTACTTC. This gives the protein CSAPGTTSYEQYF.

This clonotype was counted only a few times. The chain recombines TRBV20-1 with TRBJ1-3; D is perhaps TRBD1 (6 bases). The CDR3 is 16 amino acids. Trimming pared 0 bases from V and 0 bases from J, leaving 12 bases between. CDR1 and CDR2 (germline): DFQATT, SNEGSKA (reference sequence). The CDR3 region is CSARDVGGHSGNTIYF. The CDR3 nucleotides are TGCAGTGCTAGAGATGTAGGGGGTCACTCTGGAAACACCATATATTTT.

This rearrangement joins TRBV20-1 to TRBJ1-2; D perhaps matches TRBD1 (6 bases). Trimming took 3 bases from V and 6 from J, leaving 20 bases between them. Germline V lookup: CDR1 DFQATT, CDR2 SNEGSKA (reference sequence). The CDR3 spans 15 residues. CDR3 bases: TGCAGTGCTAGCCTTTTGGCGGGGGGCGAAGATGGCTACACCTTC. Translation gives CSASLLAGGEDGYTF.

This clonotype has ten or more counts. This chain connects TRBV7-9 to TRBJ2-1; 11 bases align to TRBD1. The V segment lost 4 bases and the J segment 3 bases; nucleotides outside the gene matches: 8. The CDR3 length is 17 residues. From germline, CDR1 is SEHNR and CDR2 FQNEAQ (reference sequence). The CDR3 here is CASSSYAGTGGYNEQFF. The CDR3 DNA reads as TGTGCCAGCAGCTCGTATGCCGGGACAGGGGGCTACAATGAGCAGTTCTTC.